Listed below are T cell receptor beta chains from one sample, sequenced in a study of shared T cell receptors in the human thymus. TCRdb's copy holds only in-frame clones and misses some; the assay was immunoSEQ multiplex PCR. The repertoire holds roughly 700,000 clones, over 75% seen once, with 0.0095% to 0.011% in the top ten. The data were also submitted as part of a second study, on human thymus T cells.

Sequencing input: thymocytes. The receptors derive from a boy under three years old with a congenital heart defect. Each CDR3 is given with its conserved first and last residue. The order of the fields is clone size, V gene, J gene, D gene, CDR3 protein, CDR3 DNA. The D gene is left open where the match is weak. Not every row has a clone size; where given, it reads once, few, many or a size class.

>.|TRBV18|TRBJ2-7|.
CASSLHGLEQYF
TGTGCCAGCTCACTCCACGGACTGGAGCAGTACTTC
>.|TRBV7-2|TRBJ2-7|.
CASSYRLNYEQYF
TGTGCCAGCAGCTACCGACTGAACTACGAGCAGTACTTC
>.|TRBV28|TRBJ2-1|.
CASSLGEKGVVSYNEQFF
TGTGCCAGCAGTTTAGGGGAAAAGGGGGTGGTTTCCTACAATGAGCAGTTCTTC
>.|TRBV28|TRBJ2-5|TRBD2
CASSLPLAGEMREETQYF
TGTGCCAGCAGTTTGCCACTAGCGGGAGAAATGAGGGAAGAGACCCAGTACTTC
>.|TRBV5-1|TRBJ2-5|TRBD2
CASSLDKGLAGGWQETQYF
TGCGCCAGCAGCTTGGATAAAGGACTAGCGGGAGGGTGGCAAGAGACCCAGTACTTC
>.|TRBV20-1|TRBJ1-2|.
CSPPGAGYTF
TGCAGTCCCCCAGGCGCTGGCTACACCTTC
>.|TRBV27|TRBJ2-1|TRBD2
CASSLGPSGNLWNEQFF
TGTGCCAGCAGTTTAGGGCCTAGCGGGAATCTGTGGAATGAGCAGTTCTTC
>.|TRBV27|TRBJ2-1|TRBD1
CASSLWGTVNNEQFF
TGTGCCAGCAGTTTATGGGGGACAGTAAACAATGAGCAGTTCTTC
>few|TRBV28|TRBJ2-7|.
CASSTREYEQYF
TGTGCCAGCAGTACCCGGGAGTACGAGCAGTACTTC
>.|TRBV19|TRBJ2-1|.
CASSILEGQNYNEQFF
TGTGCCAGTAGTATACTGGAGGGACAGAACTACAATGAGCAGTTCTTC
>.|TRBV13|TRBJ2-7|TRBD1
CASSLAPGQGIYEQYF
TGTGCCAGCAGCTTAGCCCCGGGACAGGGTATCTACGAGCAGTACTTC
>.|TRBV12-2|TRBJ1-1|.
CASRPDTEAFF
TGTGCAAGTCGCCCGGACACTGAAGCTTTCTTT
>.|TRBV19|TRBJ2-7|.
CASSVSSYEQYF
TGTGCCAGTAGTGTGAGCTCCTACGAGCAGTACTTC
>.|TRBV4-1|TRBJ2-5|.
CASSQDDYRETQYF
TGCGCCAGCAGCCAAGATGACTATCGGGAGACCCAGTACTTC
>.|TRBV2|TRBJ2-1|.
CASEGRSGNEQFF
TGTGCCAGCGAGGGGAGGTCGGGCAATGAGCAGTTCTTC
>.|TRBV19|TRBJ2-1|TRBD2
CASRGAGGLDEQFF
TGTGCCAGTAGAGGAGCGGGAGGGCTCGATGAGCAGTTCTTC
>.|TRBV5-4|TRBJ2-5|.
CASSATPGQESQETQYF
TGTGCCAGCAGCGCCACCCCGGGACAAGAATCTCAAGAGACCCAGTACTTC
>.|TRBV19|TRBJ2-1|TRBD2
CASSPKGLAGVSEQFF
TGTGCCAGTAGTCCCAAGGGACTAGCGGGAGTAAGTGAGCAGTTCTTC
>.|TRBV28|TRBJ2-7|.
CASREPRGSSYEQYF
TGTGCCAGCCGAGAACCCCGGGGGAGCTCCTACGAGCAGTACTTC
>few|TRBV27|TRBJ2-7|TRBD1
CASSYRDRASYEQYF
TGTGCCAGCAGTTACCGGGACAGGGCCTCCTACGAGCAGTACTTC
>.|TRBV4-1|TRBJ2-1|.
CASSQEGGNGYNEQFF
TGCGCCAGCAGCCAAGAGGGGGGAAACGGCTACAATGAGCAGTTCTTC
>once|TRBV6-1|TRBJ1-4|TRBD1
CASSENDRGPYFKLFF
TGTGCCAGCAGTGAGAATGACAGGGGGCCCTATTTTAAACTGTTTTTT
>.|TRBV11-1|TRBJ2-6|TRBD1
CASTRRPGQLFSGANVLTF
TGTGCCAGCACCCGCCGTCCGGGACAGCTCTTCTCTGGGGCCAACGTCCTGACTTTC
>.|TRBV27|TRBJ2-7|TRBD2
CASSLSSGSGRPRHEQYF
TGTGCCAGCAGTTTATCGAGCGGTAGCGGGAGGCCTCGGCACGAGCAGTACTTC
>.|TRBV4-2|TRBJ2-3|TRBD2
CASSPGLADDTDTQYF
TGTGCCAGCAGCCCGGGACTAGCGGATGACACAGATACGCAGTATTTT
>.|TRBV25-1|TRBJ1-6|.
CASTAAIGDSPLHF
TGTGCCAGCACCGCTGCCATCGGGGATTCACCCCTCCACTTT
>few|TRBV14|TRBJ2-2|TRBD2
CASSQGIAGGTGELFF
TGTGCCAGCAGCCAAGGGATAGCGGGAGGGACCGGGGAGCTGTTTTTT
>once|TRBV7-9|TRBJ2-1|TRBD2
CASSYPSGRTRFSNEQFF
TGTGCCAGCAGTTATCCTAGCGGGAGAACACGGTTTTCCAATGAGCAGTTCTTC